Following are 21 T cell receptor beta chains from one sample sequenced in a study of patients and donors after allogeneic stem cell transplantation. TCRdb analysed the RT-PCR reads with MiXCR anew, one entry per CDR3 protein. The sample holds about 88,000 distinct CDR3 sequences, roughly 52% seen once. Source material: blood, either unsorted or a sorted T cell fraction (not recorded which). The receptors derive from a human donor who was either an allogeneic HSCT recipient or a stem cell or donor lymphocyte infusion donor (not recorded which). It is not recorded whose cells these are; they may come from a transplant donor.

Only a few counts were recorded for this clonotype. The rearrangement links TRBV7-9 to TRBJ1-1; no clear D gene. The CDR3 has 16 amino acids. The germline V gene encodes CDR1 SEHNR and CDR2 FQNEAQ (reference sequence). Trimming left V 3 bases short and J 0 bases short, with 14 bases between. The CDR3 nucleotides are TGTGCCAGCAGCTTTGGAGGGTATGGGATGAACACTGAAGCTTTCTTT. This sequence encodes CASSFGGYGMNTEAFF.

The chain uses TRBV7-2 and TRBJ1-1; possible D gene TRBD1, 6 bases. Per the germline V gene, CDR1 is SGHTA and CDR2 is FQGNSA. This CDR3 is 18 amino acids long. Trimming took 1 base from V and 5 from J, leaving 23 bases between them. This chain's CDR3 is CASSLGRIGGGRRTEAFF. The CDR3 DNA reads TGTGCCAGCAGCTTAGGTAGGATAGGAGGGGGACGTCGGACTGAAGCTTTCTTT.

In its sample, this clonotype was seen once. The chain employs TRBV5-1 and TRBJ2-1; D is ambiguous. The ends were cut back, 2 bases at V and 5 bases at J, with 2 bases in the middle. This CDR3 is 11 amino acids long. Germline CDR1 reads SGHRS; CDR2 reads YFSETQ. CDR3 sequence (DNA): TGCGCCAGCAGCTTTAACAATGAGCAGTTCTTC. It encodes CASSFNNEQFF.

The chain combines TRBV12-3 or TRBV12-4 with TRBJ1-5, with 7 nucleotides matching TRBD1. The J segment lost 4 bases and the V segment lost 7 bases, leaving 4 bases of the junction unmatched. CDR3 size: 13 residues. CDR3 amino acids: CASTQGENQPQHF. CDR3 in DNA: TGTGCCAGCACTCAGGGGGAGAATCAGCCCCAGCATTTT.

The chain links TRBV14 to TRBJ1-1; D unclear. The germline CDR1 and CDR2 sequences are SGHDN and FVKESK. The CDR3 runs 15 residues. Between the trimmed V and J ends, which lost 4 bases and 1 base, there was a span of 13 bases. The chain's CDR3 is CASSPMPRQNTEAFF. CDR3 nucleotides: TGTGCCAGCAGCCCGATGCCGAGACAGAACACTGAAGCTTTCTTT.

The CDR3 sequence: CSAQGTGSTEAFF. The DNA of the CDR3 is TGCAGTGCCCAAGGGACAGGGAGTACTGAAGCTTTCTTT. The rearrangement links TRBV20-1 to TRBJ1-1, with 9 bases identical to TRBD1. The CDR3 extends over 13 amino acids. Germline values: CDR1 DFQATT, CDR2 SNEGSKA (reference sequence). The V segment lost 6 bases and the J segment 5 bases; nucleotides outside the gene matches: 7.

The rearrangement joins TRBV7-2 to TRBJ1-5; D possibly corresponds to TRBD1 (6 bases). Trimming took off 1 base at V and 6 bases at J, with 13 bases between the two ends. The CDR3 extends over 15 amino acids. Germline CDR1 and CDR2: SGHTA and FQGNSA. The CDR3 DNA follows: TGTGCCAGCAGCTTAGTGGGGGGGCCCTTTCAGCCCCAGCATTTT. This encodes CASSLVGGPFQPQHF.

This clonotype was observed a few times. Its ends do not fully match the called genes, so a read error is possible. The chain joins TRBV7-7 to TRBJ2-1; 11 nucleotides match TRBD2. The CDR3 has 16 residues. Per germline, CDR1 SSHAT and CDR2 FNYEAQ (reference sequence). CDR3 region: CASSPGLAGAYNEQFF. CDR3 DNA: TGTGCTAGCAGCCCCGGACTAGCGGGCGCTTACAATGAGCAGTTCTTC.

This clonotype appeared once. The rearrangement links TRBV27 to TRBJ1-5; 8 nucleotides align to TRBD1. CDR1 MNHEY and CDR2 SMNVEV come from the germline V gene (reference sequence). The CDR3 contains 15 residues. Trimming removed 4 bases from V and 7 bases from J; junction bases left unmatched: 9. The CDR3 bases are TGTGCCAGCAGTTCTGACGGGACAGGAAGACAGCCCCAGCATTTT. It encodes CASSSDGTGRQPQHF.

The chain couples TRBV4-1 to TRBJ2-7; D gene ambiguous. Germline V gives CDR1 MGHRA, CDR2 YSYEKL. This CDR3 spans 14 amino acids. V was pared by 0 bases and J by 0 bases, with 6 bases between. The CDR3 sequence: CASSQEGYSYEQYF. The CDR3 DNA is TGCGCCAGCAGCCAAGAGGGGTACTCCTACGAGCAGTACTTC.

This sequence joins TRBV6-5 and TRBJ1-2, with D perhaps matching TRBD1 (5 bases). The V gene lost 2 bases and the J gene lost 4 bases, with 8 bases spanning the gap. In germline, CDR1 is MNHEY, CDR2 SVGAGI. The CDR3 is 13 residues long. The CDR3 DNA sequence: TGTGCCAGCAGTTACAGGGACGGCTATGGCTACACCTTC. It encodes CASSYRDGYGYTF.

This clonotype appeared a single time. This sequence joins TRBV11-2 and TRBJ2-2, with TRBD1 matching 9 bases. The germline CDR1 and CDR2 sequences are SGHAT and FQNNGV. This CDR3 region has 16 residues. V gave up 4 bases and J gave up 0 bases; unmatched junction bases: 3. CDR3 sequence: CASSSRQGANTGELFF. The CDR3 bases are TGTGCCAGCAGCTCCCGACAGGGGGCGAACACCGGGGAGCTGTTTTTT.

This chain connects TRBV9 to TRBJ1-2; D perhaps matches TRBD1 (5 bases). CDR1 is SGDLS and CDR2 is YYNGEE in the germline V gene. This CDR3 has 14 amino acids. The ends were cut back, 5 bases at V and 2 bases at J, with 13 bases in the middle. The CDR3 sequence is CASRKGKENYGYTF. In DNA, the CDR3 is TGTGCCAGCAGGAAGGGGAAAGAGAACTATGGCTACACCTTC.

DNA for the CDR3: TGTGCCAGCAGCACTATCAGGGGGATCGCTGAAGCTTTCTTT. Translation: CASSTIRGIAEAFF. This sequence joins TRBV12-3 or TRBV12-4 and TRBJ1-1; 7 nucleotides line up with TRBD1. Germline trimming cut 6 bases from V and 6 bases from J; bases unmatched to any gene: 10. This CDR3 comprises 14 residues.

The genes are TRBV20-1 and TRBJ2-7; D gene unclear. V was shortened by 3 bases and J by 2 bases, with 17 bases between the two germline ends. The CDR3 is made up of 15 amino acids. The germline V gene has CDR1 DFQATT and CDR2 SNEGSKA (reference sequence). The chain's CDR3 is CSASRDSRWPYEQYF. CDR3 coding DNA: TGCAGTGCTAGTAGGGATTCACGATGGCCCTACGAGCAGTACTTC.

The rearrangement links TRBV14 to TRBJ1-5; D might be TRBD1 (5 bases). The CDR3 consists of 13 residues. The germline V gene has CDR1 SGHDN and CDR2 FVKESK. Trimming pared 8 bases from V and 4 bases from J, leaving 12 bases between. The CDR3 nucleotides are TGTGCCAGCTGGGGCAGGGCTAATCAGCCCCAGCATTTT. Encoded protein: CASWGRANQPQHF. Combining the CDR3 with reference TRBV14 and TRBJ1-5 gives the whole variable domain EAGVTQFPSHSVIEKGQTVTLRCDPISGHDNLYWYRRVMGKEIKFLLHFVKESKQDESGMPNNRFLAERTGGTYSTLKVQPAELEDSGVYFCASWGRANQPQHFGDGTRLSIL.

V and J are TRBV5-1 and TRBJ1-1; the match to TRBD1 covers 10 bases. This CDR3 is built from 16 residues. The germline gives CDR1 SGHRS, CDR2 YFSETQ. V gave up 2 bases and J gave up 4 bases; unmatched junction bases: 8. Here the CDR3 DNA reads TGCGCCAGCAGCTTTTTGGACAGGGGGAGAGGCACTGAAGCTTTCTTT. Amino acids: CASSFLDRGRGTEAFF.

CDR3 nucleotides: TGTGCCAGCTTTGGGAGGGGCGGGAGCTATGGCTACACCTTC. Protein: CASFGRGGSYGYTF. The chain has TRBV12-3 or TRBV12-4 and TRBJ1-2, with a weak D call TRBD1 (5 bases). Trimming took off 8 bases at V and 4 bases at J, with 17 bases between the two ends. The CDR3 spans 14 residues.

The chain employs TRBV12-3 or TRBV12-4 and TRBJ1-6, with D unclear. Trimming stripped 7 bases from V and 9 bases from J, with 19 bases between. The CDR3 loop spans 15 amino acids. The chain's CDR3 is CASTQDPGGSSPLHF. CDR3 sequence (DNA): TGTGCCAGCACCCAGGACCCAGGAGGCTCTTCACCCCTCCACTTT.

This clonotype has a handful of counts. The chain recombines TRBV28 with TRBJ1-1; no firm D call. The CDR3 extends over 15 amino acids. Germline lookup yields CDR1 MDHEN and CDR2 SYDVKM. Trimming left V 2 bases short and J 4 bases short, with 14 bases between. CDR3 in amino acids: CASSLRPVLATEAFF. In DNA, the CDR3 is TGTGCCAGCAGTTTAAGGCCAGTCTTGGCCACTGAAGCTTTCTTT.

This rearrangement joins TRBV7-2 to TRBJ1-2, with 7 bases aligning to TRBD1. V shed 1 base and J 5 bases; nucleotides not matched to a gene: 7. CDR3 length equals 15 residues. Germline V gives CDR1 SGHTA, CDR2 FQGNSA. The CDR3 loop reads CASSLGGQGEYGYTF. CDR3 DNA sequence: TGTGCCAGCAGCTTAGGTGGTCAGGGGGAATATGGCTACACCTTC.